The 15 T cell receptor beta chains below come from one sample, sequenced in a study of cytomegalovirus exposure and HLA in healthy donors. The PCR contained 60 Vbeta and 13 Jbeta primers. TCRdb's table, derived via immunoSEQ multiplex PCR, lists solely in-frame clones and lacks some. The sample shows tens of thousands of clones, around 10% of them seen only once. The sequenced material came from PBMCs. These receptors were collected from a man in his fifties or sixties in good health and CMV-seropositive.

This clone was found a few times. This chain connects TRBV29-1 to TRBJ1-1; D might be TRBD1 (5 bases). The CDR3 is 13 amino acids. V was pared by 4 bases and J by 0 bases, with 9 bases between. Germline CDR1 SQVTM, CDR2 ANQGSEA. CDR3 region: CSVGTSLNTEAFF. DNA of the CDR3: TGCAGCGTTGGGACAAGTTTGAACACTGAAGCTTTCTTT.

The CDR3 region has the DNA TGTGCCAGCAGCATGGGAGGCGGGAGCGGGGCAGATACGCAGTATTTT. This gives the protein CASSMGGGSGADTQYF. The gene calls are TRBV28 and TRBJ2-3; 7 positions match TRBD2. The V gene end was trimmed by 6 bases and the J gene end by 4 bases; junction bases not matched to a gene: 13. There are 16 residues in the CDR3. Germline CDR1 and CDR2: MDHEN and SYDVKM.

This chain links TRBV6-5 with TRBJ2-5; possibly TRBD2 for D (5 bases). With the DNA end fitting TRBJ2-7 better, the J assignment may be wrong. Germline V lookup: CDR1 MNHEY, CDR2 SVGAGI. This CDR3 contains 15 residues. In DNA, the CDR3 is TGTGCCAGCAGTTACTCGGCGGGTTTGGGCTACGAGCAGTACTTC. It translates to CASSYSAGLGYEQYF.

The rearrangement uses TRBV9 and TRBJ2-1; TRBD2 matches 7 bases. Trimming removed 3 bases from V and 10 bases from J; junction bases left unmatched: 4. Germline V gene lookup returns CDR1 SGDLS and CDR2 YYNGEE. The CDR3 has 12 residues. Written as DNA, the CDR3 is TGTGCCAGCAGCGCCCACGGGGGGGAGCAGTTCTTC. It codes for CASSAHGGEQFF.

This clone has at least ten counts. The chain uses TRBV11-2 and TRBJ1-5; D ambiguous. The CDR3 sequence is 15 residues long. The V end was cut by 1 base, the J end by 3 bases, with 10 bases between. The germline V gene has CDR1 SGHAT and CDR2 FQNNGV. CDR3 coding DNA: TGTGCCAGCAGCTTAGCCGGCGGAAACAATCAGCCCCAGCATTTT. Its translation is CASSLAGGNNQPQHF.

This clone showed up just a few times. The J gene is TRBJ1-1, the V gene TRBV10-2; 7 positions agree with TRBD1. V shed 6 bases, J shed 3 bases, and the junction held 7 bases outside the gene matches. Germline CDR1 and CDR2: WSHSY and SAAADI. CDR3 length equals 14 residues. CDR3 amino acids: CASSRTGIDTEAFF. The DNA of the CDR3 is TGCGCCAGCAGCAGGACAGGCATAGACACTGAAGCTTTCTTT.

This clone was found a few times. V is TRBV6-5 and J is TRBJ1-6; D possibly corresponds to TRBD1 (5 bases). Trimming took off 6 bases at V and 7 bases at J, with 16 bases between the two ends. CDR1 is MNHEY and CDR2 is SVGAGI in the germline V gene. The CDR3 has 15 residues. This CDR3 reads CASSRTGLRNSPLHF. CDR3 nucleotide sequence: TGTGCCAGCAGCCGCACGGGACTACGAAATTCACCCCTCCACTTT.

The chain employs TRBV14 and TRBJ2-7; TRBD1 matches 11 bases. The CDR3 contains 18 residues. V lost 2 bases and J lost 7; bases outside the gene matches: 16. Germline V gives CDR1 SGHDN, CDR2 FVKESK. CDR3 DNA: TGTGCCAGCAGCCAAAAAAGGACTCCGGGACAGGGGGTGAGAGAGCAGTACTTC. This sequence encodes CASSQKRTPGQGVREQYF. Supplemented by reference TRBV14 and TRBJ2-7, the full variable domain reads EAGVTQFPSHSVIEKGQTVTLRCDPISGHDNLYWYRRVMGKEIKFLLHFVKESKQDESGMPNNRFLAERTGGTYSTLKVQPAELEDSGVYFCASSQKRTPGQGVREQYFGPGTRLTVT.

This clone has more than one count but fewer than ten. CDR3 in amino acids: CASSLERLGGGYTF. The DNA of the CDR3 is TGTGCCAGCAGCTTGGAGAGGCTGGGAGGTGGCTACACCTTC. The rearrangement joins TRBV7-9 to TRBJ1-2; D is ambiguous. Germline CDR1 is SEHNR and CDR2 is FQNEAQ (reference sequence). V lost 3 bases and J 7 bases, leaving 15 bases between the germline ends. The CDR3 totals 14 residues.

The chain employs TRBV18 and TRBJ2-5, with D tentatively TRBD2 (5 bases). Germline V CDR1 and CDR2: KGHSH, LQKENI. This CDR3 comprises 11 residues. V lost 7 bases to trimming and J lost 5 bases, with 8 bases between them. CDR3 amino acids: CASFEGETQYF. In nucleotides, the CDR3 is TGTGCCAGCTTTGAGGGCGAGACCCAGTACTTC.

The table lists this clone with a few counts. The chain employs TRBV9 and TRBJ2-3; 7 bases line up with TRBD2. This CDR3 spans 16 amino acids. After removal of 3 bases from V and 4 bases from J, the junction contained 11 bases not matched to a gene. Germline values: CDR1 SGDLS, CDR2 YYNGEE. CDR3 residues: CASSANAAGVADTQYF. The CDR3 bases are TGTGCCAGCAGCGCCAACGCGGCGGGGGTCGCAGATACGCAGTATTTT. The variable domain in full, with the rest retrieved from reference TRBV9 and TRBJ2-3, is DSGVTQTPKHLITATGQRVTLRCSPRSGDLSVYWYQQSLDQGLQFLIQYYNGEERAKGNILERFSAQQFPDLHSELNLSSLELGDSALYFCASSANAAGVADTQYFGPGTRLTVL.

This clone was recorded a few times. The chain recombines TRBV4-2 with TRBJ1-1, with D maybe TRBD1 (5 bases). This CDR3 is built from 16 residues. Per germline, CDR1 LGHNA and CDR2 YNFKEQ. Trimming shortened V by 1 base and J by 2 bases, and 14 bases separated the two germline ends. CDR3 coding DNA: TGTGCCAGCAGCCAAGTCATTACAGGAGTTAACACTGAAGCTTTCTTT. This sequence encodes CASSQVITGVNTEAFF.

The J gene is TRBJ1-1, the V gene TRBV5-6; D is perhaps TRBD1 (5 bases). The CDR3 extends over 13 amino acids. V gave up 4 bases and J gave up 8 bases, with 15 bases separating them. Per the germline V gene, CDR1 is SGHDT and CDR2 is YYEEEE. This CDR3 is CASSAPDNTEAFF. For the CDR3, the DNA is TGTGCCAGCAGCGCGCCGGACAATACCGAAGCTTTCTTT.

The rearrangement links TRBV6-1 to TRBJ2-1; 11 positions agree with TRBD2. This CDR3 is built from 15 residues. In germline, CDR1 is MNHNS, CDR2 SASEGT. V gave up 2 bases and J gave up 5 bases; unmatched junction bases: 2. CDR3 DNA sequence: TGTGCCAGCAGTGAACCGGGACTAGCGGACAATGAGCAGTTCTTC. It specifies CASSEPGLADNEQFF.

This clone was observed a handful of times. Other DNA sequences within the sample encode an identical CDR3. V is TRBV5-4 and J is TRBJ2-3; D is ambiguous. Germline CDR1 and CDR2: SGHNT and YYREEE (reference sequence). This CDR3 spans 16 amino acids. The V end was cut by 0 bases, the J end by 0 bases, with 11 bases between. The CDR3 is CASSLDVSTSTDTQYF. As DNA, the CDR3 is TGTGCCAGCAGCTTGGATGTTTCGACTAGCACAGATACGCAGTATTTT. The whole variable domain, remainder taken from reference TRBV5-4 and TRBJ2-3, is ETGVTQSPTHLIKTRGQQVTLRCSSQSGHNTVSWYQQALGQGPQFIFQYYREEENGRGNFPPRFSGLQFPNYSSELNVNALELDDSALYLCASSLDVSTSTDTQYFGPGTRLTVL.